These 5 T cell receptor beta chains originate from one sample sequenced in a study of T cells in localized non-small cell lung cancer. The data were produced by immunoSEQ multiplex PCR, yet TCRdb's version contains in-frame clones alone and is incomplete. The repertoire consists of tens of thousands of clones, with roughly 90% occurring once and the leading ten covering approximately 6.9%. The sample here was peripheral blood, taken before any cancer treatment. The receptors were sampled from a male donor aged 60 or over with stage I squamous cell lung carcinoma.

This chain joins TRBV5-4 and TRBJ2-1; TRBD2 agrees at 7 bases. CDR3 length: 14 residues. From germline, CDR1 is SGHNT and CDR2 YYREEE (reference sequence). V trimming: 6 bases; J trimming: 0 bases; junction bases outside the gene matches: 3. The CDR3 region has the DNA TGTGCCAGCACCCCGGGAGGCTCCTACAATGAGCAGTTCTTC. This sequence encodes CASTPGGSYNEQFF.

This sequence joins TRBV4-2 and TRBJ2-5; 14 bases line up with TRBD2. Germline V gene data show CDR1 as LGHNA and CDR2 as YNFKEQ. Trimming cost V 4 bases and J 0 bases; bases outside gene matches: 7. The CDR3 contains 18 residues. The CDR3 spells CASSPGLAGGLYQETQYF. The CDR3, as DNA: TGTGCCAGCAGCCCTGGACTAGCGGGGGGTTTGTACCAAGAGACCCAGTACTTC.

J is TRBJ1-1 and V is TRBV7-9; D call uncertain. The CDR3 has 13 amino acids. V gave up 1 base and J gave up 5 bases, with 8 bases separating them. Germline V gene data show CDR1 as SEHNR and CDR2 as FQNEAQ (reference sequence). CDR3 bases: TGTGCCAGCAGCTTAGGGGCAGCGACTGAAGCTTTCTTT. It translates to CASSLGAATEAFF.

This clone came up once. The CDR3 region is CASSLAGGGTEAFF. CDR3 DNA: TGTGCCAGCAGCTTAGCTGGGGGGGGCACTGAAGCTTTCTTT. V and J are TRBV7-2 and TRBJ1-1; the D gene is possibly TRBD1 (5 bases). Per germline, CDR1 SGHTA and CDR2 FQGNSA. The CDR3 runs 14 residues. V was shortened by 0 bases and J by 4 bases, with 9 bases between the two germline ends. Filled out from reference TRBV7-2 and TRBJ1-1, the complete variable domain reads GAGVSQSPSNKVTEKGKDVELRCDPISGHTALYWYRQSLGQGLEFLIYFQGNSAPDKSGLPSDRFSAERTGGSVSTLTIQRTQQEDSAVYLCASSLAGGGTEAFFGQGTRLTVV.

The genes are TRBV11-1 and TRBJ2-1; D remains ambiguous. The CDR3 loop spans 16 amino acids. Germline CDR1 reads SGHAT; CDR2 reads FQDESV (reference sequence). Trimming shortened V by 3 bases and J by 8 bases, and 20 bases separated the two germline ends. The CDR3 spells CASSLVRRILNDEQFF. As DNA, the CDR3 is TGTGCCAGCAGCTTGGTCCGTCGAATACTTAACGATGAGCAGTTCTTC. Full variable domain (missing parts from reference TRBV11-1 and TRBJ2-1): EAEVAQSPRYKITEKSQAVAFWCDPISGHATLYWYRQILGQGPELLVQFQDESVVDDSQLPKDRFSAERLKGVDSTLKIQPAELGDSAMYLCASSLVRRILNDEQFFGPGTRLTVL.